A single sample is the source of the 22 T cell receptor beta chains below, sequenced in a study of a mutant IDH1 vaccine in newly diagnosed glioma. This table comes from immunoSEQ multiplex PCR, and its TCRdb copy is limited to in-frame clones, with some not included. The sample carries around 26,000 clones, 93% recorded once. Time point reported: baseline, week 1 (first vaccination visit). Indicated treatment: pre-vaccination baseline after standard-of-care therapy. The sequences come from PBMCs, collected from a glioma patient treated with radiotherapy, temozolomide or both. These receptors originate from a man between 40 and 49 years old with glioma.

The gene calls are TRBV28 and TRBJ1-1; no definite D call. Germline V lookup: CDR1 MDHEN, CDR2 SYDVKM. There are 12 residues in the CDR3. The V end was cut by 5 bases, the J end by 7 bases, with 11 bases between. Here the CDR3 reads CASSPLLGEAFF. DNA for the CDR3: TGTGCCAGCAGTCCTTTGCTTGGTGAAGCTTTCTTT.

This chain connects TRBV30 to TRBJ1-3; tentatively, D is TRBD1 (6 bases). The CDR3 totals 13 residues. From germline, CDR1 is GTSNPN and CDR2 SVGIG (reference sequence). The V end lost 5 bases, the J end lost 4 bases, and 12 bases lay between the germline ends. CDR3 nucleotide sequence: TGTGCCTGGTCGGGGGCCAGCGGAAACACCATATATTTT. It is translated as CAWSGASGNTIYF.

This clone was found a few times. This chain joins TRBV27 and TRBJ1-6; 8 bases align to TRBD1. V was clipped by 8 bases and J by 10 bases; unmatched bases: 10. The CDR3 consists of 14 residues. Per the germline V gene, CDR1 is MNHEY and CDR2 is SMNVEV (reference sequence). The CDR3 bases are TGTGCCAGCGCCCCGGGACAGGATGGGTCACCCCTCCACTTT. Translating it yields CASAPGQDGSPLHF.

This sequence joins TRBV7-9 and TRBJ2-1, with D perhaps given as TRBD1 or TRBD2 (5 bases each). V lost 3 bases and J lost 6, with 12 bases in between. The V gene's germline CDR1 is SEHNR and CDR2 FQNEAQ (reference sequence). The CDR3 covers 14 residues. CDR3 in DNA: TGTGCCAGCAGCTTGATAGGGGAGAGCAATGAGCAGTTCTTC. Translation gives CASSLIGESNEQFF.

This chain links TRBV9 with TRBJ2-3, with 9 nucleotides matching TRBD1. The CDR3 runs to 15 residues. The V and J ends lost 0 bases and 2 bases, in that order; junction bases with no gene match: 1. Germline V gene data show CDR1 as SGDLS and CDR2 as YYNGEE. The DNA for the CDR3 is TGTGCCAGCAGCGTAGGGACAGGGGTCACAGATACGCAGTATTTT. Amino acids: CASSVGTGVTDTQYF. The full variable domain, completed using reference TRBV9 and TRBJ2-3, is DSGVTQTPKHLITATGQRVTLRCSPRSGDLSVYWYQQSLDQGLQFLIQYYNGEERAKGNILERFSAQQFPDLHSELNLSSLELGDSALYFCASSVGTGVTDTQYFGPGTRLTVL.

The CDR3 nucleotides are TGTGCCAGCAGCTTATGGCTGTTGGGGCTCACAGATACGCAGTATTTT. Translation: CASSLWLLGLTDTQYF. The J gene is TRBJ2-3, the V gene TRBV11-2; tentative D call: TRBD1 (5 bases). Germline-derived CDR1 and CDR2 are SGHAT and FQNNGV. The ends were cut back, 2 bases at V and 2 bases at J, with 14 bases in the middle. This CDR3 has 16 residues.

This clone was seen once. V and J are TRBV9 and TRBJ2-5, with D perhaps given as TRBD1 or TRBD2 (6 bases each). CDR3 size: 16 residues. Germline CDR1 is SGDLS and CDR2 is YYNGEE. The ends were cut back, 0 bases at V and 4 bases at J, with 16 bases in the middle. Here the CDR3 DNA reads TGTGCCAGCAGCGTAGGGGTAGGGGGGCGCGGAGAGACCCAGTACTTC. Its protein is CASSVGVGGRGETQYF.

This chain connects TRBV21-1 to TRBJ2-7; the D call TRBD2 from the table was never checked on the DNA. TRBV21-1 is flagged as a pseudogene. This CDR3 is 23 amino acids long. The CDR3: CASSKALFGTSSGNYYSFYEQYF. In nucleotides, the CDR3 is TGTGCCAGCAGCAAAGCGCTTTTCGGGACGTCTAGCGGGAACTATTATTCCTTCTACGAGCAGTACTTC.

This clone was picked up a small number of times. V usage is TRBV12-1 and J usage is TRBJ1-5; the table names TRBD1, a call not compared with the DNA. TRBV12-1 counts as a pseudogene. The CDR3 length is 17 residues. The CDR3 nucleotides read TGTGCCAGCAGCGCTGGAGGGACAGGACCTTATCTGCAGCCCCAGCATTTT. Translated: CASSAGGTGPYLQPQHF.

The chain links TRBV30 to TRBJ2-7, with a tentative D call TRBD2 (6 bases). With 0 bases removed from V and 4 bases from J, the gap between germline ends came to 7 bases. CDR1 and CDR2 from the germline V gene are GTSNPN and SVGIG (reference sequence). CDR3 size: 12 residues. In DNA, the CDR3 is TGTGCCTGGAGTGTACGGGGGTACGAGCAGTACTTC. It is translated as CAWSVRGYEQYF.

The V and J genes are TRBV28 and TRBJ2-7; unclear D gene. The CDR3 covers 15 residues. Looked up from germline, CDR1 is MDHEN and CDR2 is SYDVKM. V was pared by 7 bases and J by 1 base, with 17 bases between. The chain's CDR3 is CASTLGPPMSYEQYF. The CDR3 DNA sequence: TGTGCCAGCACCCTCGGGCCGCCAATGTCCTACGAGCAGTACTTC.

In DNA form, the CDR3 reads TGTGCCAGCAGCCCCATATTGACTAGCGGGGGGAGCACCGGGGAGCTGTTTTTT. Residues: CASSPILTSGGSTGELFF. The chain combines TRBV9 with TRBJ2-2, with 13 nucleotides matching TRBD2. The germline V gene has CDR1 SGDLS and CDR2 YYNGEE. The V segment lost 4 bases and the J segment 4 bases; nucleotides outside the gene matches: 10. The CDR3 is made up of 18 amino acids. Filled out from reference TRBV9 and TRBJ2-2, the complete variable domain reads DSGVTQTPKHLITATGQRVTLRCSPRSGDLSVYWYQQSLDQGLQFLIQYYNGEERAKGNILERFSAQQFPDLHSELNLSSLELGDSALYFCASSPILTSGGSTGELFFGEGSRLTVL.

There are a few counts of this clone. The chain recombines TRBV5-4 with TRBJ1-6, with a possible D match to TRBD1 (6 bases). The V gene lost 3 bases and the J gene lost 10 bases, with 8 bases spanning the gap. The CDR3 extends over 12 amino acids. Germline V CDR1 and CDR2: SGHNT, YYREEE (reference sequence). CDR3 sequence reads: CASSYGQSPLHF. DNA of the CDR3: TGTGCCAGCAGCTACGGACAGTCACCCCTCCACTTT.

J is TRBJ2-1 and V is TRBV27; D not certain. V lost 2 bases to trimming and J lost 2 bases, with 10 bases between them. The CDR3 is 15 residues long. Germline V gene sequence: CDR1 MNHEY, CDR2 SMNVEV (reference sequence). CDR3 sequence: CASSLTLRAYNEQFF. DNA for the CDR3: TGTGCCAGCAGTTTAACCCTCCGGGCCTACAATGAGCAGTTCTTC.

The chain employs TRBV11-3 and TRBJ2-7; 7 bases are shared with TRBD2. The length of the CDR3 is 14 residues. Trimming at V came to 3 bases and at J to 6 bases, leaving 8 bases not matched to a gene. Germline CDR1 SGHNT, CDR2 YENEEA. CDR3 bases: TGTGCCAGCAGCTTGGCGGGAGTCTCGCCCGAGCAGTACTTC. This codes for CASSLAGVSPEQYF.

V is TRBV5-5 and J is TRBJ2-5; D perhaps matches TRBD2 (5 bases). This CDR3 has 12 amino acids. The germline gives CDR1 SGHKS, CDR2 YYEKEE (reference sequence). Trimming removed 7 bases from V and 10 bases from J, with 17 bases in between. CDR3 DNA: TGTGCCAGCTCAGGAGGCGGTGTTAACCAGTACTTC. It specifies CASSGGGVNQYF.

The rearrangement joins TRBV29-1 to TRBJ2-1; 11 positions agree with TRBD2. This CDR3 comprises 15 residues. Germline V lookup: CDR1 SQVTM, CDR2 ANQGSEA. V lost 6 bases to trimming and J lost 3 bases; unmatched junction nucleotides: 7. This CDR3 reads CSVKILAGGYNEQFF. The DNA of the CDR3 is TGCAGCGTAAAAATCCTAGCGGGGGGCTACAATGAGCAGTTCTTC.

The CDR3 sequence: CASSPRDSYEQYF. The CDR3 DNA reads as TGTGCCAGCAGTCCCCGGGACTCCTACGAGCAGTACTTC. The chain has TRBV2 and TRBJ2-7; D is possibly TRBD2 (5 bases). Germline assignment: CDR1 SNHLY and CDR2 FYNNEI. The CDR3 sequence is 13 residues long. Between the trimmed V and J ends, which lost 5 bases and 0 bases, there was a span of 8 bases.

About this clone itself: Compared with germline, one end of the junction differs, possibly owing to a read error. The V call is TRBV7-2, the J call TRBJ2-3; 11 nucleotides line up with TRBD2. This CDR3 comprises 14 residues. Germline-derived CDR1 and CDR2 are SGHTA and FQGNSA. CDR3 DNA: TGTGCCAGCAGCGTAGCGGGGGGGCAAGATACGCAGTATTTT. Translated: CASSVAGGQDTQYF.

The chain has TRBV7-9 and TRBJ2-3; D call uncertain. Germline CDR1 reads SEHNR; CDR2 reads FQNEAQ (reference sequence). The V end lost 3 bases, the J end lost 4 bases, and 20 bases lay between the germline ends. The CDR3 loop spans 17 amino acids. In DNA form, the CDR3 reads TGTGCCAGCAGCTTTTATGATTTGGATATGAGATCAGATACGCAGTATTTT. This codes for CASSFYDLDMRSDTQYF.

Only one count was recorded for this clone. The genes are TRBV5-8 and TRBJ1-2; D might be TRBD1 (6 bases). With 0 bases removed from V and 3 bases from J, the gap between germline ends came to 9 bases. Germline lookup yields CDR1 SGHTS and CDR2 YDEGEE. The CDR3 runs to 14 residues. The CDR3 sequence is CASSLGSGDYGYTF. The DNA for the CDR3 is TGTGCCAGCAGCTTGGGTTCAGGGGACTATGGCTACACCTTC.

The rearrangement joins TRBV6-6 to TRBJ2-3; D not resolved. Per the germline V gene, CDR1 is MNHNY and CDR2 is SVGAGI (reference sequence). V gave up 4 bases and J gave up 12 bases, with 11 bases separating them. The CDR3 totals 11 residues. The CDR3 sequence: CASSLVQSQYF. The CDR3 DNA follows: TGTGCCAGCAGTTTAGTTCAGTCTCAGTATTTT.